This T cell receptor beta chain was recovered during a study of T cell responses to AZD1222 COVID-19 vaccine. Study summary: Researchers grouped second doses given at about 4 or about 12 weeks into one pool.

With respect to this clone: Its antigen remains unknown.

The method was immunoSEQ multiplex PCR; TCRdb's version includes in-frame clones alone and lacks a portion of them. The table includes under 120,000 clones, roughly 90% detected once. Notes on the study in general: The donors showed a predominance of white British ancestry and of females, with possible underestimation of clonal diversity. Spike-specific TCR breadth rose after two AZD1222 doses, and depth rose as well. Baseline serology detected seropositivity in only six AZD1222 recipients.

The receptor's source is an adult in good health. Sequenced material: peripheral blood, taken on day 0 of AZD1222 vaccination.

The DNA for the CDR3 is TGTGCCAGCAGCTTAGTTCGCGGACAGGGGGCGGTGGGCACAGATACGCAGTATTTT. Residues: CASSLVRGQGAVGTDTQYF. The rearrangement joins TRBV7-9 to TRBJ2-3, with 11 bases aligning to TRBD1. The CDR3 runs 19 residues. Germline CDR1 reads SEHNR; CDR2 reads FQNEAQ (reference sequence). The V and J ends lost 1 base and 1 base, in that order; junction bases with no gene match: 10.